A single T cell receptor beta chain is shown here with its context. The antigen remains undetermined. TCRdb processed the reads anew with MiXCR; each CDR3 protein has one entry. The sample has 560,000 or so distinct CDR3 sequences, approximately 16% seen once. From germline, CDR1 is MDHEN and CDR2 SYDVKM. Trimming at V came to 1 base and at J to 10 bases, leaving 5 bases not matched to a gene. The CDR3 sequence is 15 residues long. This entry comes from a study of T cell repertoires in cytomegalovirus infection. As for the study in general: Public TCR beta signatures indicated both CMV infection and matching HLA type.

Study-level findings and limits: There were HLA-C-restricted CMV-specific TCR beta clonotypes dominating the ex vivo response.

The clonotype originates from a human donor in good health (CMV status not recorded). Some clones in this sample may be carry-over from other donors' samples. The rearrangement links TRBV28 to TRBJ2-1; TRBD2 matches at 12 bases. The sequenced sample consisted of CD8+ T cells from PBMCs. The chain's CDR3 is CASSLFGTSGYEQFF. The CDR3 bases are TGTGCCAGCAGTTTATTTGGGACTAGCGGGTACGAGCAGTTCTTC. Full variable domain (missing parts from reference TRBV28 and TRBJ2-1): DVKVTQSSRYLVKRTGEKVFLECVQDMDHENMFWYRQDPGLGLRLIYFSYDVKMKEKGDIPEGYSVSREKKERFSLILESASTNQTSMYLCASSLFGTSGYEQFFGPGTRLTVL.